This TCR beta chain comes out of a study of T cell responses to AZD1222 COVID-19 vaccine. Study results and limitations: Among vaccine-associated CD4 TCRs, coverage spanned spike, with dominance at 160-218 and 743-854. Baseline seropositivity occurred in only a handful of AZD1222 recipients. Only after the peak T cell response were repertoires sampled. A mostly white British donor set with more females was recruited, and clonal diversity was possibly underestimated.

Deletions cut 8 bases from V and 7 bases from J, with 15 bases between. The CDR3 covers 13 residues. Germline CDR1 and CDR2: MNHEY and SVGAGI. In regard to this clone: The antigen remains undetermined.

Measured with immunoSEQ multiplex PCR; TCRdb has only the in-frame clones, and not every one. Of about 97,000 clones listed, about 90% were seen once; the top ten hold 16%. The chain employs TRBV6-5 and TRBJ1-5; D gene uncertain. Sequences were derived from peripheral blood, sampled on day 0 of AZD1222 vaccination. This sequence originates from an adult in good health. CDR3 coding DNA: TGTGCCAGCGGAGGAGGAGATCGACAGCCCCAGCATTTT. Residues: CASGGGDRQPQHF.